This TCR beta chain stems from a study of PD-1 blockade in mismatch repair-deficient tumors. V trimming: 2 bases; J trimming: 7 bases; junction bases outside the gene matches: 3. The CDR3 extends over 14 amino acids. CDR1 is SGDLS and CDR2 is YYNGEE in the germline V gene. Measured with immunoSEQ multiplex PCR; TCRdb has only the in-frame clones, and not every one. The table has roughly 130,000 clones, around nine tenths seen once; the top ten hold approximately 10%. This chain links TRBV9 with TRBJ2-1, with 10 bases aligning to TRBD2. The specimen comprised peripheral blood, sampled approximately 70 weeks after starting pembrolizumab. This receptor was obtained from an adult with mismatch repair-deficient cancer. CDR3 bases: TGTGCCAGCAGCGTCTCTAGCGGGAGTAATGAGCAGTTCTTC. Residues: CASSVSSGSNEQFF.